Sequencing of this T cell receptor (beta chain) was carried out in a study of quantifying T cell responses using KT2 cells. Looking at the study overall: cDNA was made from DNase-treated RNA using alpha and beta constant primers. The second PCR was a qPCR stopped at a predetermined fluorescence threshold.

Each cDNA got a UMI-containing oligo ligated at its 3' end. First-round PCR used approximately 4 cycles and beta primers RC1.1 and RC1.2 covering TRBC1 and TRBC2. TCRdb ran MiXCR on the UMI-ligation and nested PCR reads and lists one entry per CDR3 protein. The table records roughly 50,000 distinct CDR3 sequences, about 12% of them present only once. Study-wide results and limits: Very high KT2 spike-in numbers caused saturation in KT2 sequence detection.

This clonotype was seen at least ten times. Its specificity is unknown. This TCR was sampled from a human donor. The sample consisted of PBMCs spiked with cells of the T cell clone KT2.

The CDR3 sequence is CASSLAPAGADEQFF. CDR3 sequence (DNA): TGTGCCAGCAGCTTAGCCCCAGCGGGAGCCGATGAGCAGTTCTTC. The rearrangement links TRBV7-9 to TRBJ2-1, with TRBD2 identical over 8 bases. The CDR3 spans 15 residues. Looked up from germline, CDR1 is SEHNR and CDR2 is FQNEAQ (reference sequence). The junction had 6 bases not matched to a gene; V was cut back by 0 bases and J by 8 bases.